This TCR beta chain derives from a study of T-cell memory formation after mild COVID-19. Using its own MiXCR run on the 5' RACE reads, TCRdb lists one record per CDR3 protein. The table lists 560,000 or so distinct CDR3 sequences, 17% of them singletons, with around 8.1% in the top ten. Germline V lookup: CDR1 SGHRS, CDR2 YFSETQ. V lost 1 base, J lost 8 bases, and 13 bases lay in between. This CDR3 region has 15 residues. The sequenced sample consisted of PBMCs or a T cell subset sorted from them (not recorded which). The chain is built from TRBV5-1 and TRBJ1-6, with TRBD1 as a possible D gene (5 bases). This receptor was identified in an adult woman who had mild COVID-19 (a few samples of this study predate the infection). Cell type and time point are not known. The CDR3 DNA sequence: TGCGCCAGCAGCTTGATGGGACGGTACGATTCACCCCTCCACTTT. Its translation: CASSLMGRYDSPLHF.